This is a list of T cell receptor beta chains from one sample in a study of blood T cell repertoires in COVID-19. Sequenced by immunoSEQ multiplex PCR; TCRdb stores in-frame clones only, minus some. Among about 140,000 clones listed, roughly 73% were seen once. Sequencing was performed on peripheral blood. These receptors all come from a woman aged 45-59 years with active or convalescent COVID-19. The CDR3 runs from the conserved cysteine through the conserved F or W. D genes are given only for firm matches. Some rows have no size entry. The others give once, few or many, or a class for an expanded clone.

v_call: TRBV28
j_call: TRBJ2-1
clone_size: -
d_call: TRBD2
cdr3_nt: TGTGCCAGCAACTCCGGACTAGCGGGTTACAATGAGCAGTTCTTC
cdr3_aa: CASNSGLAGYNEQFF

v_call: TRBV30
j_call: TRBJ1-1
clone_size: -
d_call: -
cdr3_nt: TGTGCCTTCCAACAGGGCTTTAAAGCTTTCTTT
cdr3_aa: CAFQQGFKAFF

v_call: TRBV25-1
j_call: TRBJ1-4
clone_size: -
d_call: -
cdr3_nt: TGTGCCAGCAGTGAATATTCGGCGGCGGGTAATGAAAAACTGTTTTTT
cdr3_aa: CASSEYSAAGNEKLFF

v_call: TRBV14
j_call: TRBJ2-5
clone_size: -
d_call: TRBD2
cdr3_nt: TGTGCCAGCAGCGAACCAACTAGCGAAGCGACCCAGTACTTC
cdr3_aa: CASSEPTSEATQYF

v_call: TRBV3-1/TRBV3-2
j_call: TRBJ1-3
clone_size: -
d_call: TRBD1
cdr3_nt: TGTGCCAGCAGCTCCGACAGGGCTGGAAACACCATATATTTT
cdr3_aa: CASSSDRAGNTIYF

v_call: TRBV6-1
j_call: TRBJ2-3
clone_size: -
d_call: TRBD2
cdr3_nt: TGTGCCAGCAGTGACACCGGGGGGGGCACAGATACGCAGTATTTT
cdr3_aa: CASSDTGGGTDTQYF

v_call: TRBV7-3
j_call: TRBJ2-3
clone_size: -
d_call: -
cdr3_nt: TGTGCCAGCAGATCAGACCCCCCGGGAGATACGCAGTATTTT
cdr3_aa: CASRSDPPGDTQYF

v_call: TRBV19
j_call: TRBJ2-5
clone_size: -
d_call: -
cdr3_nt: TGTGCCAGTACCCCCCGAGGGCGAGGAGGAGAGACCCAGTACTTC
cdr3_aa: CASTPRGRGGETQYF

v_call: TRBV11-3
j_call: TRBJ2-1
clone_size: few
d_call: -
cdr3_nt: TGTGCCAGCAGCTTAGAAGGGGACTTGTACAATGAGCAGTTCTTC
cdr3_aa: CASSLEGDLYNEQFF

v_call: TRBV28
j_call: TRBJ2-7
clone_size: -
d_call: TRBD2
cdr3_nt: TGTGCCAGCAGAACGCCTCACAGACTAGCTGTCTACGAGCAGTACTTC
cdr3_aa: CASRTPHRLAVYEQYF

v_call: TRBV5-1
j_call: TRBJ1-1
clone_size: -
d_call: TRBD1
cdr3_nt: TGCGCCAGCAGCACGATGACAGGGAGGTTCAACACTGAAGCTTTCTTT
cdr3_aa: CASSTMTGRFNTEAFF

v_call: TRBV6-2/TRBV6-3
j_call: TRBJ2-7
clone_size: -
d_call: TRBD2
cdr3_nt: TGTGCCAGCAGTTACTCGATAGGGCGGGAGAGGACCTACGAGCAGTACTTC
cdr3_aa: CASSYSIGRERTYEQYF

v_call: TRBV9
j_call: TRBJ1-6
clone_size: once
d_call: -
cdr3_nt: TGTGCCAGCAGCGCCGGACAAAATTCACCCCTCCACTTT
cdr3_aa: CASSAGQNSPLHF

v_call: TRBV9
j_call: TRBJ2-1
clone_size: -
d_call: TRBD2
cdr3_nt: TGTGCCAGCAGCGTACAACTAGCGGGTTACAATGAGCAGTTCTTC
cdr3_aa: CASSVQLAGYNEQFF

v_call: TRBV25-1
j_call: TRBJ1-1
clone_size: few
d_call: -
cdr3_nt: TGTGCCAGCAAGGCAGGGGACACTGAAGCTTTCTTT
cdr3_aa: CASKAGDTEAFF